Listed here is a single T cell receptor beta chain. The data derive from a study of T cells expressing NK-cell markers. Study overall: Of eight sequenced donors, seven were HCMV-seropositive and one HCMV-seronegative.

TCRdb reanalyzed the 5' RACE reads and collapses them to one entry per CDR3 protein, without DNA. This sample contains roughly 170,000 distinct CDR3 sequences. Germline V gene lookup returns CDR1 SEHNR and CDR2 FQNEAQ (reference sequence). The CDR3 has 15 amino acids. The material sequenced was blood T cells: a sorted CD56 or NKG2C T cell subset, CD4+ or CD8+ T cells, or bulk PBMC T cells (not recorded which). This clonotype originated in a woman aged 18-70 years in good health. The chain employs TRBV7-9 and TRBJ1-1; without DNA, the TCRdb call of TRBD1 cannot be checked. The CDR3 here is CASSLAHRVATEAFF.